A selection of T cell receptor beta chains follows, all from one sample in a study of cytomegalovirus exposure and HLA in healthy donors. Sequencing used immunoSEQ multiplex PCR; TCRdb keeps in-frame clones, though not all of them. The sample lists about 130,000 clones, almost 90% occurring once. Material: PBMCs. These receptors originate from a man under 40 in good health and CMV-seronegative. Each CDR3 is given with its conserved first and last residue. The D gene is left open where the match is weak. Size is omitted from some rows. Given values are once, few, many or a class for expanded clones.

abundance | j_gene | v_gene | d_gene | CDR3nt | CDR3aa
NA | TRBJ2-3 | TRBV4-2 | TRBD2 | TGTGCCAGCAGCCAAGATGGGGTAGCGGGGGGTAGCACAGATACGCAGTATTTT | CASSQDGVAGGSTDTQYF
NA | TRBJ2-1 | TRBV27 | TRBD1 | TGTGCCAGCAGTTTATTCTTGTCGCGGGACAGGGAGGTTTATGAGCAGTTCTTC | CASSLFLSRDREVYEQFF
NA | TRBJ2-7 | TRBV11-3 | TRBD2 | TGTGCCAGCAGCTTATGGGGGAGGGTAAGGGAGCAGTACTTC | CASSLWGRVREQYF
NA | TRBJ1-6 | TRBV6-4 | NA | TGTGCCAGCAGTGATTCGTATAATTCACCCCTCCACTTT | CASSDSYNSPLHF
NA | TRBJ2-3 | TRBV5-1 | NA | TGCGCCAGCAGCTCGAAGACAGGTTACACAGATACGCAGTATTTT | CASSSKTGYTDTQYF
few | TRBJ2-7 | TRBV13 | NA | TGTGCCAGCAGCGCACGCACAGGGTTCTACGAGCAGTACTTC | CASSARTGFYEQYF
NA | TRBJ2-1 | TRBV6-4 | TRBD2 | TGTGCCACCGCGGGACTAGCGGGAGGCAATGAGCAGTTCTTC | CATAGLAGGNEQFF
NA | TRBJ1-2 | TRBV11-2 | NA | TGTGCCAGCAGCCAGTCGAACTATGGCTACACCTTC | CASSQSNYGYTF
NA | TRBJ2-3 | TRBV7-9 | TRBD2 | TGTGCCAGCAGCTTAGGTCTAGCGGGAGGCATTGATACGCAGTATTTT | CASSLGLAGGIDTQYF
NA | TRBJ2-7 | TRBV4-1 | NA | TGCGCCAGCAGCCATACCATACTTAGGCCCGAGGGCGAGCAGTACTTC | CASSHTILRPEGEQYF
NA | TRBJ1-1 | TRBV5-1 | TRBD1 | TGCGCCAGCAGCCAAAAGGACAGGGGGCGGGTAGCTTTCTTT | CASSQKDRGRVAFF
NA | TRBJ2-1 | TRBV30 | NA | TGTGCCTGGAGCCCCCAGGTGCGTGAGCAGTTCTTC | CAWSPQVREQFF
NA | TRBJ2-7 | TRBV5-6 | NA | TGTGCCAGCAGCTTTGGGGGGAGGCTCTCCTACGAGCAGTACTTC | CASSFGGRLSYEQYF
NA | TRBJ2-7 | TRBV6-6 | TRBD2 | TGTGCCAGCAGCGGTAGCGGGGGATCCTACGAGCAGTACTTC | CASSGSGGSYEQYF